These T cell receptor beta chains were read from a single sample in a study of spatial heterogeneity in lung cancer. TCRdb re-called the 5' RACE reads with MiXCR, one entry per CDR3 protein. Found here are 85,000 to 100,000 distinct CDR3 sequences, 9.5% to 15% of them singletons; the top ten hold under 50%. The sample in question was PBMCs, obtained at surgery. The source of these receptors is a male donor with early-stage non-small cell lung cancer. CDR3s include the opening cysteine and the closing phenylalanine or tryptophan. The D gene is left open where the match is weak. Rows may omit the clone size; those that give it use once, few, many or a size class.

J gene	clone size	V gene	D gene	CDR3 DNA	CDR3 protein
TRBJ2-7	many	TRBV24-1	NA	TGTGCCACCAACTTCCTGGGAATAAGGGGACTTAAAGACTACGAGCAGTACTTC	CATNFLGIRGLKDYEQYF
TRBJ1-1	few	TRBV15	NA	TGTGCCACCAGCAGAGGGGGAGGGGAATTTGTCACTGAAGCTTTCTTT	CATSRGGGEFVTEAFF
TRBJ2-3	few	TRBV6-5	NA	TGTGCCAGCACACAGGGGAGGGGAGATACGCAGTATTTT	CASTQGRGDTQYF
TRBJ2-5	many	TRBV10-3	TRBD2	TGTGCCATCAGTGAGTCGTGGCTAGCGGGGGGAGCAGGAGAGACCCAGTACTTC	CAISESWLAGGAGETQYF
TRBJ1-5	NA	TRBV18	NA	TGTGCCAGCTCAATTGGGGCAGGCAATCAGCCCCAGCATTTT	CASSIGAGNQPQHF
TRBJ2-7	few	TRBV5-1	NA	TGCGCCAGCTCCCGGGACCCGGCCTACGAGCAGTACTTC	CASSRDPAYEQYF
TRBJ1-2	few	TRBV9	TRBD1	TGTGCCAGCAGCGTAGCCGGGACAGGAAACTATGGCTACACCTTC	CASSVAGTGNYGYTF
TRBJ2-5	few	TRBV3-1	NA	TGTGCCAGCAGCCAAGGGGGGCTCTCCCAGTACTTC	CASSQGGLSQYF
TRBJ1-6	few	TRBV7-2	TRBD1	TGTGCCAGCAGCCCCCAAGGGGGCGTTTCACCCCTCCACTTT	CASSPQGGVSPLHF
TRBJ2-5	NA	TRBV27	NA	TGTGCCAGCAGTTTCAAGATGGGATTCCAAGAGACCCAGTACTTC	CASSFKMGFQETQYF
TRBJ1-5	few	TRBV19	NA	TGTGCCAGTAGTATCCCGAAAGGGGGCAATCAGCCCCAGCATTTT	CASSIPKGGNQPQHF
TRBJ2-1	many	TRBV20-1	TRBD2	TGCAGTGCTAGAGAAATAGCGGGGGGCCCGATCTCCTACAATGAGCAGTTCTTC	CSAREIAGGPISYNEQFF
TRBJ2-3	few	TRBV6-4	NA	TGTGCCAGCAAAGGGCGGGAAAGAACCCAGCTTCGCACAGATACGCAGTATTTT	CASKGRERTQLRTDTQYF
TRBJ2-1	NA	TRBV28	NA	TGTGCCAGCATTGACGGGGGCGGATGGAGTGAGCAGTTCTTC	CASIDGGGWSEQFF
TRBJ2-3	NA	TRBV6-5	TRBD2	TGTGCCAGCAGTGGTCTAGCGGCCAGGCATACGCAGTATTTT	CASSGLAARHTQYF
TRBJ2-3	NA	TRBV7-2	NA	TGTGCCAGCAGTCGAGAACTAGCCAGCACAGATACGCAGTATTTT	CASSRELASTDTQYF
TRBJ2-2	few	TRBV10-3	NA	TGTGCCATTGGACAGCCCACCGGGGAGCTGTTTTTT	CAIGQPTGELFF
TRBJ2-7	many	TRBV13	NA	TGTGCCAGCAGCCCGAACCTCGGGACCCTGGAGCAGTACTTC	CASSPNLGTLEQYF
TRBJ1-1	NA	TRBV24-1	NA	TGTGCCACCAGTGATTTGAGGGATCCCAAAGGGGCTTTCTTT	CATSDLRDPKGAFF
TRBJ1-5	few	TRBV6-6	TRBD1	TGTGCCAGCAGTTCGACAGGGGCTCAGCCCCAGCATTTT	CASSSTGAQPQHF
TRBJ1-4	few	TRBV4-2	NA	TGTGCCAGCAGCCAAGATCAGGTGAAGAATGAAAAACTGTTTTTT	CASSQDQVKNEKLFF
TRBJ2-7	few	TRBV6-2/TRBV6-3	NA	TGTGCCAGCAGTTTCAAGGATTTCTACGAGCAGTACTTC	CASSFKDFYEQYF
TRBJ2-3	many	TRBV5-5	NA	TGTGCCAGCAGCTTGGGCGACACAGATACGCAGTATTTT	CASSLGDTDTQYF
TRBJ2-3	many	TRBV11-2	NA	TGTGCCAGCAGCTCGTACCATAGGAGCACAGATACGCAGTATTTT	CASSSYHRSTDTQYF
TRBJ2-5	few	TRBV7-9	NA	TGTGCCAGCAGCCATCCGGGACCAGAAGAGACCCAGTACTTC	CASSHPGPEETQYF
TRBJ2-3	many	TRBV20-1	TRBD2	TGCAGTGCTAGACTAGCGGGTACAGATACGCAGTATTTT	CSARLAGTDTQYF
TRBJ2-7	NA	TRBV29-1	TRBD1	TGCAGCGTTAAACAGGGGGCCGAATACGAGCAGTACTTC	CSVKQGAEYEQYF
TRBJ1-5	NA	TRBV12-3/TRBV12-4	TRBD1	TGTGCCAGCAGCCGACAGGGATCGGGGCAGCCCCAGCATTTT	CASSRQGSGQPQHF
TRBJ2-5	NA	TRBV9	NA	TGTGCCAGCAGCGGGGGGCCCCAAGAGACCCAGTACTTC	CASSGGPQETQYF
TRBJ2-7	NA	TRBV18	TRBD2	TGTGCCAGCTCACCACTTTTCCGCGAGGGCGGGAGTCCCTACGAGCAGTACTTC	CASSPLFREGGSPYEQYF
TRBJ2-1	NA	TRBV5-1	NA	TGCGCCAGCAGCTTGGCGCAGGGACCTGAGCAGTTCTTC	CASSLAQGPEQFF
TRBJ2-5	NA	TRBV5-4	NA	TGTGCCAGCAGCAGAGACACCGCCCCAGAGACCCAGTACTTC	CASSRDTAPETQYF
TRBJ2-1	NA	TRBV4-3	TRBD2	TGCGCCAGCAGCCAAGTGGCGGGAGGCTCCTACAATGAGCAGTTCTTC	CASSQVAGGSYNEQFF
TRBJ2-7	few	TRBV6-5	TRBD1	TGTGCCAGCAGTTCCAGGGACAGGGTCTACGAGCAGTACTTC	CASSSRDRVYEQYF
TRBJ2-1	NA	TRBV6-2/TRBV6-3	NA	TGTGCCAGCACCCTGACAGGAGTTTACAATGAGCAGTTCTTC	CASTLTGVYNEQFF
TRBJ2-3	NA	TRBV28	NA	TGTGCCAGCAGCCCACCGCAGGCTCCATCGGGCACGCAGTATTTT	CASSPPQAPSGTQYF
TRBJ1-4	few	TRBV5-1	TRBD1	TGCGCCAGCAGCTTATCCGGGACAGGGGGCGAAAGTGGTGAAAAACTGTTTTTT	CASSLSGTGGESGEKLFF
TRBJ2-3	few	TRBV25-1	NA	TGTGCCAGCAGTGAATTTTGGGGGCGCCCAGATACGCAGTATTTT	CASSEFWGRPDTQYF
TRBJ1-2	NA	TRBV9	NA	TGTGCCAGCAGCGTCGGACAGCAAACAACTATTGGCTACACCTTC	CASSVGQQTTIGYTF
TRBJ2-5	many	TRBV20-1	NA	TGCAGTGTGAGGGCAGCGTACCAAGAGACCCAGTACTTC	CSVRAAYQETQYF